The 2 T cell receptor beta chains below were found in one sample sequenced in a study of T cell changes during pregnancy in multiple sclerosis. Assay: immunoSEQ multiplex PCR; the TCRdb copy retains only in-frame clones and omits some. The sample contains some 40,000 clones, 89% of which appear only once. The sample was CD4+ T cells from peripheral blood mononuclear cells, taken in the first trimester of pregnancy. The source is a female donor with multiple sclerosis, enrolled in a pregnancy study.

This chain uses TRBV19 with TRBJ2-2; D is ambiguous. Trimming pared 10 bases from V and 0 bases from J, leaving 6 bases between. This CDR3 comprises 12 residues. Germline loops: CDR1 LNHDA, CDR2 SQIVND (reference sequence). CDR3 residues: CATRSNTGELFF. The CDR3 DNA is TGTGCCACCAGGTCGAACACCGGGGAGCTGTTTTTT.

The gene calls are TRBV6-1 and TRBJ2-5, with D possibly matching TRBD1 (6 bases). V was trimmed by 5 bases and J by 1 base, leaving 11 bases between them. This CDR3 spans 14 amino acids. The germline V gene encodes CDR1 MNHNS and CDR2 SASEGT. The CDR3 spells CASSWTALQETQYF. CDR3 sequence (DNA): TGTGCCAGCAGTTGGACAGCACTCCAAGAGACCCAGTACTTC.